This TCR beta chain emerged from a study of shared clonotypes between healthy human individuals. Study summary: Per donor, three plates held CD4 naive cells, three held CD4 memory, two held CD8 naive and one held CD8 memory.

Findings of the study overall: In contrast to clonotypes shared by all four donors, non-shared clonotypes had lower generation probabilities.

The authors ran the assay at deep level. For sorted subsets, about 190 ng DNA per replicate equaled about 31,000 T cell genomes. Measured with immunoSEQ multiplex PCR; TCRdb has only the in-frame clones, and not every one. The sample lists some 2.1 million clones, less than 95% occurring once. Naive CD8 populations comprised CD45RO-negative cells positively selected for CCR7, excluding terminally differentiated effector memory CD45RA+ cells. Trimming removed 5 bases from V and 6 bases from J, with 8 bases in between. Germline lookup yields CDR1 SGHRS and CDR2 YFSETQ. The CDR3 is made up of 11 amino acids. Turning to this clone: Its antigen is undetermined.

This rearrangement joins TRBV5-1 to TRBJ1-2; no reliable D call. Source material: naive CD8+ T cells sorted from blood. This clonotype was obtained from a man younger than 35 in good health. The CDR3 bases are TGCGCCAGCAGTAATGCCAATGGCTACACCTTC. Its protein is CASSNANGYTF.